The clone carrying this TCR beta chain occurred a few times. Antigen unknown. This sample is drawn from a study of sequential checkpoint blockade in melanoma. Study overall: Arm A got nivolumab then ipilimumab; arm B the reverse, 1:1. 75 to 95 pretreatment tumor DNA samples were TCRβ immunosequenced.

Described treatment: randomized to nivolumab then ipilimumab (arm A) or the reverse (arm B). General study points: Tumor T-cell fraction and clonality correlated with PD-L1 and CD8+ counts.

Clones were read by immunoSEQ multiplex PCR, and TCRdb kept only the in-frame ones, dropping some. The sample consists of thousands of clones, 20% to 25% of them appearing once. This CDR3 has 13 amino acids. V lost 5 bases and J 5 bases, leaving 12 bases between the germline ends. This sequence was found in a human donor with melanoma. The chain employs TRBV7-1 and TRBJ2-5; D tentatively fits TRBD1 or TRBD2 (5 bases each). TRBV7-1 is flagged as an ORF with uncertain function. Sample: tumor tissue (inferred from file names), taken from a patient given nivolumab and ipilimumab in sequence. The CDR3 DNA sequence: TGTGCCAGCAGCAAAGGCAGGGAGGAGACCCAGTACTTC. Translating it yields CASSKGREETQYF.